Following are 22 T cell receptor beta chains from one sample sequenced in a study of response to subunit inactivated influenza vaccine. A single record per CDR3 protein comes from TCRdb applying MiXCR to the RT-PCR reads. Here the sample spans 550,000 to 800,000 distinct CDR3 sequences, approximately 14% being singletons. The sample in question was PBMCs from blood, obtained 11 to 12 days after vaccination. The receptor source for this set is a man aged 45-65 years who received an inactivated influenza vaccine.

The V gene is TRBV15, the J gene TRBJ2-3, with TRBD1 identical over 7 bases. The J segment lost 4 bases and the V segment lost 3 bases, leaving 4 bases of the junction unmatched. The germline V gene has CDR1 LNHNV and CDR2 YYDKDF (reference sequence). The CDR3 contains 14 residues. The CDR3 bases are TGTGCCACCAGCAGTGGCCAGGGGGCAGATACGCAGTATTTT. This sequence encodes CATSSGQGADTQYF.

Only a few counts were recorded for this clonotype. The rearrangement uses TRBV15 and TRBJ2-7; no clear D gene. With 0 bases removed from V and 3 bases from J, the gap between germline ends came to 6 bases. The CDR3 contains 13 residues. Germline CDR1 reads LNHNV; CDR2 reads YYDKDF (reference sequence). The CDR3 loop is CATSRDIGYEQYF. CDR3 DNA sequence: TGTGCCACCAGCAGAGATATAGGCTACGAGCAGTACTTC.

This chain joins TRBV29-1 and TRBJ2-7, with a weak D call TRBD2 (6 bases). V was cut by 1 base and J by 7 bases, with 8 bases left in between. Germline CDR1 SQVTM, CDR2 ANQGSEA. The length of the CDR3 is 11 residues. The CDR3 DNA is TGCAGCGTTGAAGTGGGACTTGAGCAGTACTTC. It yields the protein CSVEVGLEQYF.

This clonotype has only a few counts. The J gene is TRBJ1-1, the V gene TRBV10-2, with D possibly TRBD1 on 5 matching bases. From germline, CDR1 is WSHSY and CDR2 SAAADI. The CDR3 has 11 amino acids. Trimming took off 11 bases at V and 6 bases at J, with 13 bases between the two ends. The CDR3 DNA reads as TGCGCCTGTGGGGGATATCCTGAAGCTTTCTTT. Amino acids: CACGGYPEAFF.

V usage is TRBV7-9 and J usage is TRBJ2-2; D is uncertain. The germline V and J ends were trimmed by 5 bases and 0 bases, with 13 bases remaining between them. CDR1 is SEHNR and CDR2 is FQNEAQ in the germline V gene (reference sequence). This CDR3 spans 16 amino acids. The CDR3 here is CASSESFNPNTGELFF. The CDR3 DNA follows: TGTGCCAGCAGCGAGTCTTTTAATCCGAACACCGGGGAGCTGTTTTTT.

The CDR3 loop reads CSVEPGAGEQFF. In nucleotides, the CDR3 is TGCAGCGTGGAGCCCGGGGCCGGGGAGCAGTTCTTC. The chain has TRBV29-1 and TRBJ2-1; D possibly matches TRBD1 or TRBD2 (5 bases each). Germline values: CDR1 SQVTM, CDR2 ANQGSEA. CDR3 length equals 12 residues. Trimming cost V 6 bases and J 10 bases, with 16 bases left between them.

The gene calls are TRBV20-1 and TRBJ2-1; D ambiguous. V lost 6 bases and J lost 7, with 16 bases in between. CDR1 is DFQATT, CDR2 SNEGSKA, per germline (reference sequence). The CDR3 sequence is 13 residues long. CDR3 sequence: CSAAPTARNEQFF. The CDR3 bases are TGCAGTGCCGCTCCCACCGCAAGGAATGAGCAGTTCTTC.

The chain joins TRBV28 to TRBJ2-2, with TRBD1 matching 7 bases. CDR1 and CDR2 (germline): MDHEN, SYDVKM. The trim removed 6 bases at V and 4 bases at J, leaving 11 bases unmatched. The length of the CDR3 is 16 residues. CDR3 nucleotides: TGTGCCAGCAGAGCCGGGACAGACACCGTCACCGGGGAGCTGTTTTTT. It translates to CASRAGTDTVTGELFF.

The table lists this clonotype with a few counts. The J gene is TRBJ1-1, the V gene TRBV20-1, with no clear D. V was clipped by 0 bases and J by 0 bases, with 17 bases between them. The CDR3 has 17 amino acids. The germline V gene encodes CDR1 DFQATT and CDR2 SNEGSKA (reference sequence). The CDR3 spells CSARDGGIRNLNTEAFF. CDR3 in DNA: TGCAGTGCTAGAGATGGAGGGATTCGAAACCTGAACACTGAAGCTTTCTTT.

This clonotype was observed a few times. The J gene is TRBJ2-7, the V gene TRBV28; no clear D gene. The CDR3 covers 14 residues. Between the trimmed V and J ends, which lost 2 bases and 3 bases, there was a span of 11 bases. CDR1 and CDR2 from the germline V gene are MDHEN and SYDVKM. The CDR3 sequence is CASSLDRNYYEQYF. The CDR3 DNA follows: TGTGCCAGCAGTTTAGACCGGAACTACTACGAGCAGTACTTC. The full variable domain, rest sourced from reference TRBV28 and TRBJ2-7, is DVKVTQSSRYLVKRTGEKVFLECVQDMDHENMFWYRQDPGLGLRLIYFSYDVKMKEKGDIPEGYSVSREKKERFSLILESASTNQTSMYLCASSLDRNYYEQYFGPGTRLTVT.

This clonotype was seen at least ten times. The CDR3 coding sequence is TGTGCCAGCAGGACACCTAGCGGGAGTCTCTACGAGCAGTACTTC. This translates into CASRTPSGSLYEQYF. The genes are TRBV2 and TRBJ2-7; 10 nucleotides line up with TRBD2. After removal of 6 bases from V and 3 bases from J, the junction contained 8 bases not matched to a gene. CDR1 and CDR2 from the germline V gene are SNHLY and FYNNEI. CDR3 length: 15 amino acids.

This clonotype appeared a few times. This chain's CDR3 is CSAPMAGRSSYNEQFF. CDR3 sequence (DNA): TGCAGTGCCCCAATGGCGGGCCGGAGCTCCTACAATGAGCAGTTCTTC. The chain combines TRBV20-1 with TRBJ2-1; D might be TRBD2 (5 bases). In germline, CDR1 is DFQATT, CDR2 SNEGSKA (reference sequence). V was trimmed by 6 bases and J by 0 bases, leaving 18 bases between them. The CDR3 extends over 16 amino acids.

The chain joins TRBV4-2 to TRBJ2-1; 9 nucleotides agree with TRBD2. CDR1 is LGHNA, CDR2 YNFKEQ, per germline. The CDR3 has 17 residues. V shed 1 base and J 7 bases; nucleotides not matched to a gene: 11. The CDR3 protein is CASSQAVGGGAGNEQFF. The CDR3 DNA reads TGTGCCAGCAGCCAAGCGGTTGGCGGGGGGGCCGGGAATGAGCAGTTCTTC.

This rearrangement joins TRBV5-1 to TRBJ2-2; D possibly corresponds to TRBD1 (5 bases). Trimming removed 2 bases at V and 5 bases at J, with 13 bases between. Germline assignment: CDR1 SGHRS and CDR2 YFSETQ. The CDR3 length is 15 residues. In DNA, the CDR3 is TGCGCCAGCAGCTTCCGGCAGGGAAGGACCGGGGAGCTGTTTTTT. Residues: CASSFRQGRTGELFF.

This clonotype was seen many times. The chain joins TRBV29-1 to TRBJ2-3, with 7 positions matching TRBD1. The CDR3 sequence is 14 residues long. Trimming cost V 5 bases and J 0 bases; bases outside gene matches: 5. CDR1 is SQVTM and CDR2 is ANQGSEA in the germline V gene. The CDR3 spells CSVQPGQSTDTQYF. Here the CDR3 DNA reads TGCAGCGTTCAACCGGGACAGAGCACAGATACGCAGTATTTT.

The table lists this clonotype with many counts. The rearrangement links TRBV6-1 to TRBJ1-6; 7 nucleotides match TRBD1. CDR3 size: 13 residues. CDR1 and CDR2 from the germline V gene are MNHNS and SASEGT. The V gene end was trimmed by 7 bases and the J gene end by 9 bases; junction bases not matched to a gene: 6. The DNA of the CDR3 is TGTGCCAGCATCGACAGGGCAGGTTCACCCCTCCACTTT. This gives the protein CASIDRAGSPLHF.

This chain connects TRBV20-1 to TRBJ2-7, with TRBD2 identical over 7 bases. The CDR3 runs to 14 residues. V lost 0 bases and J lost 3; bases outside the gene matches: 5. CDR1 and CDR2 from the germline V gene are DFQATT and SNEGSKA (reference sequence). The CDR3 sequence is CSARDNLADYEQYF. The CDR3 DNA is TGCAGTGCTAGAGATAACCTAGCGGACTACGAGCAGTACTTC.

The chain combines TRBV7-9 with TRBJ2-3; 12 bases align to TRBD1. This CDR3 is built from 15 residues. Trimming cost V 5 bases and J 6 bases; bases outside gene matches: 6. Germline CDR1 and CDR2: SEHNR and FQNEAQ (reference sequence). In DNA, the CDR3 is TGTGCCAGCAGCAATCCGGGACAGGGGGCGGATACGCAGTATTTT. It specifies CASSNPGQGADTQYF.

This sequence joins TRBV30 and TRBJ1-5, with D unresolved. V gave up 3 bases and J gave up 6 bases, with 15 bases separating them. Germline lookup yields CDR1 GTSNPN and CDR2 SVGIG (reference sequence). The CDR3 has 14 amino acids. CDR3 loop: CAWSMNLAGQPQHF. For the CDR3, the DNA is TGTGCCTGGAGCATGAATCTGGCAGGTCAGCCCCAGCATTTT.

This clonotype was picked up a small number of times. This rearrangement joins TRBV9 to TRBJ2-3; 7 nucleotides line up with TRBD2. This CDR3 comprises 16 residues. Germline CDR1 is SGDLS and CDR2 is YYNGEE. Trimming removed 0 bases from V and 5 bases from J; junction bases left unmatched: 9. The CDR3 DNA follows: TGTGCCAGCAGCGTAGGCGCGGGAGAAGGCGGAGATACGCAGTATTTT. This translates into CASSVGAGEGGDTQYF.

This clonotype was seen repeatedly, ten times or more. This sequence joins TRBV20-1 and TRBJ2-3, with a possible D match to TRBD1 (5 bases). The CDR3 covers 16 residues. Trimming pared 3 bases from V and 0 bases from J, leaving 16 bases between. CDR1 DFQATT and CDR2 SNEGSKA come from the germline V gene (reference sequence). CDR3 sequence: CSASGRTQPSTDTQYF. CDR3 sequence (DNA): TGCAGTGCTAGTGGTAGGACACAACCTAGCACAGATACGCAGTATTTT.

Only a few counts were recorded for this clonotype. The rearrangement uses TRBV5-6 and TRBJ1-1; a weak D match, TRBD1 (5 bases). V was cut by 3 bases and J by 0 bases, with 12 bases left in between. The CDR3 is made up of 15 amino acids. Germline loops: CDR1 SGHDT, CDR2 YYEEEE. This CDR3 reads CASSYRDRMNTEAFF. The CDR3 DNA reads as TGTGCCAGCAGCTACCGGGACCGTATGAACACTGAAGCTTTCTTT.